A single sample is the source of the 3 T cell receptor beta chains below, sequenced in a study of HIV-infected patients and healthy controls. TCRdb redid the calling of the 5' RACE reads with MiXCR, one entry per CDR3 protein. The sample records 60,000 to 75,000 distinct CDR3 sequences, 15% to 20% being singletons. Input material: CD4+ T cells from blood. All receptors come from a human donor in good health.

This clonotype occurred many times. The chain uses TRBV4-3 and TRBJ1-5; D not resolved. Trimming cost V 0 bases and J 3 bases, with 12 bases left between them. Germline V gene sequence: CDR1 LGHNA, CDR2 YSLEER. The CDR3 runs 16 residues. The CDR3, as DNA: TGCGCCAGCAGCCAAGATCCGGGCAGGCCCAATCAGCCCCAGCATTTT. Encoded protein: CASSQDPGRPNQPQHF.

This clonotype was counted a single time. This chain joins TRBV3-1 and TRBJ1-5, with a weak D call TRBD1 (6 bases). The CDR3 sequence is 18 residues long. Germline values: CDR1 LGHDT, CDR2 YNNKEL (reference sequence). V gave up 0 bases and J gave up 4 bases, with 19 bases separating them. In DNA form, the CDR3 reads TGTGCCAGCAGCCAAGAAGGCTCCAGGGGTACGGCAAATCAGCCCCAGCATTTT. It yields the protein CASSQEGSRGTANQPQHF.

This clonotype was seen many times. V is TRBV6-2 or TRBV6-3 and J is TRBJ2-2; D unresolved. This CDR3 spans 15 amino acids. V lost 2 bases, J lost 0 bases, and 7 bases lay in between. Germline values: CDR1 MNHEY, CDR2 SVGEGT. This CDR3 reads CASSYLISNTGELFF. The CDR3, as DNA: TGTGCCAGCAGTTACCTCATATCGAACACCGGGGAGCTGTTTTTT.